What follows are 32 T cell receptor beta chains derived from one specimen sequenced in a study of CD8+CD57+ T cells in acquired aplastic anemia. CDR3 and TCR beta VDJ profiling relied on a genomic DNA template. From the reads, TCRdb called clonotypes with MiXCR, one entry per CDR3 protein. The repertoire includes around 140,000 distinct CDR3 sequences, around two fifths of them detected once, and around 8.4% sits in the top ten. The sequencing sample was made of sorted CD4+, CD8+, or CD8+CD57+ T cells (not recorded which) from PBMCs. The receptors were gathered from a human donor in good health, serving as a control.

This clonotype was detected only a few times. V and J are TRBV25-1 and TRBJ1-3; 9 bases match TRBD1. The J segment lost 0 bases and the V segment lost 2 bases, leaving 5 bases of the junction unmatched. The germline V gene has CDR1 MGHDK and CDR2 SYGVNS. CDR3 length: 17 residues. In DNA, the CDR3 is TGTGCCAGCAGTGAACGCGTGACAGGGGGCTCTGGAAACACCATATATTTT. Translation gives CASSERVTGGSGNTIYF. Looking up the rest from reference TRBV25-1 and TRBJ1-3 gives the full variable domain: EADIYQTPRYLVIGTGKKITLECSQTMGHDKMYWYQQDPGMELHLIHYSYGVNSTEKGDLSSESTVSRIRTEHFPLTLESARPSHTSQYLCASSERVTGGSGNTIYFGEGSWLTVV.

The DNA of the CDR3 is TGTGCCACCAGTGGATACAGTGGCTACACCTTC. It yields the protein CATSGYSGYTF. V is TRBV24-1 and J is TRBJ1-2; D gene unclear. Germline-derived CDR1 and CDR2 are KGHDR and SFDVKD. Trimming took off 5 bases at V and 7 bases at J, with 7 bases between the two ends. This CDR3 comprises 11 residues.

This clonotype was recorded many times. V usage is TRBV10-3 and J usage is TRBJ2-7; the D gene is possibly TRBD1 (5 bases). Germline lookup yields CDR1 ENHRY and CDR2 SYGVKD. The CDR3 covers 12 residues. Trimming stripped 3 bases from V and 6 bases from J, with 9 bases between. Here the CDR3 reads CAISDRESEQYF. In DNA form, the CDR3 reads TGTGCCATCAGTGACAGGGAATCCGAGCAGTACTTC.

A word on this clonotype: It may be a read error: a sequence one base away is much more abundant. The V gene is TRBV20-1, the J gene TRBJ2-1; 10 bases line up with TRBD2. Germline V gives CDR1 DFQATT, CDR2 SNEGSKA (reference sequence). The CDR3 has 15 amino acids. Trimming took 1 base from V and 6 from J; bases not matched to a gene: 6. Here the CDR3 reads CSARATASGGNEQFF. CDR3 DNA sequence: TGCAGTGCTAGAGCCACCGCTAGCGGGGGCAATGAGCAGTTCTTC.

The chain recombines TRBV2 with TRBJ2-5; 8 nucleotides agree with TRBD2. Germline V gene data show CDR1 as SNHLY and CDR2 as FYNNEI. J was trimmed by 5 bases and V by 9 bases; bases with no gene match: 8. The CDR3 runs to 13 residues. The CDR3 DNA follows: TGTGCCAGATCGGGACTAGTCGGTGAGACCCAGTACTTC. The encoded protein is CARSGLVGETQYF.

This clonotype was seen once. This sequence joins TRBV9 and TRBJ2-2; D not certain. The CDR3 spans 13 residues. Trimming pared 1 base from V and 5 bases from J, leaving 6 bases between. Germline values: CDR1 SGDLS, CDR2 YYNGEE. CDR3 amino acids: CASSVSGTGELFF. CDR3 coding DNA: TGTGCCAGCAGCGTAAGTGGGACCGGGGAGCTGTTTTTT.

This clonotype was seen ten or more times. The rearrangement uses TRBV20-1 and TRBJ2-3; 8 nucleotides line up with TRBD2. The CDR3 loop spans 17 amino acids. Germline V lookup: CDR1 DFQATT, CDR2 SNEGSKA (reference sequence). J lost 3 bases, V lost 0 bases, and 11 bases had no gene match. Here the CDR3 reads CSARDYPGRVETDTQYF. The CDR3 nucleotides read TGCAGTGCTAGAGATTATCCCGGGAGGGTAGAGACAGATACGCAGTATTTT.

The chain combines TRBV2 with TRBJ1-4; 7 nucleotides agree with TRBD1. This CDR3 contains 14 residues. Germline-derived CDR1 and CDR2 are SNHLY and FYNNEI. V lost 6 bases to trimming and J lost 4 bases; unmatched junction nucleotides: 5. CDR3 region: CASRRRGGNEKLFF. Written as DNA, the CDR3 is TGTGCCAGCAGACGCAGGGGGGGTAATGAAAAACTGTTTTTT.

The V and J genes are TRBV27 and TRBJ1-2; D is ambiguous. CDR1 is MNHEY and CDR2 is SMNVEV in the germline V gene (reference sequence). Trimming pared 0 bases from V and 2 bases from J, leaving 10 bases between. There are 15 residues in the CDR3. CDR3 nucleotide sequence: TGTGCCAGCAGTTTATCATGGGCTCCAAACTATGGCTACACCTTC. The encoded protein is CASSLSWAPNYGYTF.

This clonotype was seen many times. V and J are TRBV12-3 or TRBV12-4 and TRBJ2-6, with D maybe TRBD1 (6 bases). V gave up 6 bases and J gave up 2 bases, with 11 bases separating them. The CDR3 is made up of 15 amino acids. CDR3 loop: CASRLTGTGANVLTF. The CDR3 DNA is TGTGCCAGCAGACTGACAGGAACTGGGGCCAACGTCCTGACTTTC.

Comments on this clonotype: A read error may produce the germline difference seen at one junction end. The chain uses TRBV15 and TRBJ2-3, with D maybe TRBD1 (7 bases). The CDR3 has 16 residues. The germline V gene encodes CDR1 LNHNV and CDR2 YYDKDF (reference sequence). The CDR3 region has the DNA TGTGCCGCCAGCAGGGGCATCAGGGGGGACGTCGATACGCAGTATTTT. Translated: CAASRGIRGDVDTQYF. Filled out from reference TRBV15 and TRBJ2-3, the complete variable domain reads DAMVIQNPRYQVTQFGKPVTLSCSQTLNHNVMYWYQQKSSQAPKLLFHYYDKDFNNEADTPDNFQSRRPNTSFCFLDIRSPGLGDTAMYLCAASRGIRGDVDTQYFGPGTRLTVL.

Comments on this clonotype: Since a much larger clone is just one base distant, this may be a read error. The chain links TRBV20-1 to TRBJ2-1, with 14 bases lining up with TRBD2. This CDR3 has 15 amino acids. In germline, CDR1 is DFQATT, CDR2 SNEGSKA (reference sequence). DNA of the CDR3: TGCGGTTCTGCTGGGACTAGCGGGAGAATGAATGAGCAGTTCTTC. Protein sequence: CGSAGTSGRMNEQFF.

This clonotype was recorded many times. The CDR3, as DNA: TGCGCCAGCTCGACTAGTCGGGGTACAGATACGCAGTATTTT. Translation gives CASSTSRGTDTQYF. The genes are TRBV5-1 and TRBJ2-3; tentatively, D is TRBD2 (6 bases). The CDR3 is 14 residues long. Trimming removed 7 bases at V and 3 bases at J, with 15 bases between. From germline, CDR1 is SGHRS and CDR2 YFSETQ.

As concerns this clonotype: An end of the junction differs from the germline gene, which may be a read error. The chain has TRBV15 and TRBJ2-1, with 9 bases fitting TRBD2. Germline CDR1 is LNHNV and CDR2 is YYDKDF (reference sequence). The CDR3 runs 17 residues. The CDR3 loop reads CATSGDSGLAGLNEQFF. The CDR3 bases are TGTGCCACCAGCGGAGATTCGGGGCTAGCGGGACTCAATGAGCAGTTCTTC. The whole variable domain, remainder taken from reference TRBV15 and TRBJ2-1, is DAMVIQNPRYQVTQFGKPVTLSCSQTLNHNVMYWYQQKSSQAPKLLFHYYDKDFNNEADTPDNFQSRRPNTSFCFLDIRSPGLGDTAMYLCATSGDSGLAGLNEQFFGPGTRLTVL.

This clonotype was observed a few times. A much bigger clone sits one base away, suggesting this may be a read error. The chain combines TRBV6-6 with TRBJ1-1; D is unresolved. From germline, CDR1 is MNHNY and CDR2 SVGAGI (reference sequence). This CDR3 comprises 12 residues. Here the CDR3 DNA reads TGTGCCAGCGGTTACTCGGACACTGAAGCTTTCTTT. It is translated as CASGYSDTEAFF.

The rearrangement links TRBV9 to TRBJ2-7; either TRBD1 or TRBD2 may fit D (5 bases each). Trimming stripped 3 bases from V and 4 bases from J, with 14 bases between. CDR1 and CDR2 (germline): SGDLS, YYNGEE. The CDR3 spans 14 residues. CDR3 nucleotide sequence: TGTGCCAGCAGCGAGGGACGGACGGTTTACGAGCAGTACTTC. It is translated as CASSEGRTVYEQYF.

J is TRBJ1-1 and V is TRBV18; D is unresolved. CDR3 size: 15 residues. The germline gives CDR1 KGHSH, CDR2 LQKENI. Trimming left V 0 bases short and J 11 bases short, with 19 bases between. CDR3 coding DNA: TGTGCCAGCTCACCACCAAATGTCGAGATCCCCGGGGCTTTCTTT. Amino acid sequence: CASSPPNVEIPGAFF.

The J gene is TRBJ1-2, the V gene TRBV19; D perhaps matches TRBD1 (5 bases). The CDR3 consists of 13 residues. V lost 7 bases to trimming and J lost 1 base, with 10 bases between them. CDR1 is LNHDA, CDR2 SQIVND, per germline (reference sequence). DNA for the CDR3: TGTGCCAGTACCCCTGACAGTAACTATGGCTACACCTTC. It translates to CASTPDSNYGYTF.

The chain has TRBV7-2 and TRBJ2-5; maybe TRBD2 (5 bases). The germline CDR1 and CDR2 sequences are SGHTA and FQGNSA. The CDR3 covers 15 residues. V dropped 4 bases and J dropped 5 bases, with 17 bases sitting between them. This CDR3 reads CASSSPRPAAETQYF. The CDR3 DNA reads TGTGCCAGCAGCTCCCCCCGGCCAGCGGCGGAGACCCAGTACTTC.

Worth noting for this clonotype: A much larger clone differs from this one at a single base, so this may be a read error. This rearrangement joins TRBV7-8 to TRBJ1-1; weak D call: TRBD1 (6 bases). Germline V gene data show CDR1 as SGHVS and CDR2 as FQNEAQ. CDR3 length equals 15 residues. The CDR3 sequence is CASSLGTGLGSEASF. Here the CDR3 DNA reads TGTGCCAGCAGCTTAGGAACAGGGCTTGGGTCTGAAGCTTCCTTT.

The rearrangement links TRBV2 to TRBJ1-6, with 9 nucleotides matching TRBD1. CDR1 SNHLY and CDR2 FYNNEI come from the germline V gene. This CDR3 comprises 15 residues. The ends lost 7 bases at V and 5 bases at J; junction bases unmatched: 6. The CDR3 sequence is CASTWDRENNSPLHF. The CDR3 region has the DNA TGTGCCAGCACATGGGACAGGGAGAATAATTCACCCCTCCACTTT.

The V call is TRBV7-2, the J call TRBJ2-7; D may be TRBD1 (6 bases). V shed 6 bases and J shed 4 bases, with 16 bases lying between them. Germline lookup yields CDR1 SGHTA and CDR2 FQGNSA. This CDR3 comprises 14 residues. This CDR3 is CASSSPGHTYEQYF. The CDR3 nucleotides are TGTGCCAGCAGTAGTCCGGGACATACTTACGAGCAGTACTTC.

The CDR3 nucleotides read TGTGCCATCAGTGCCACGGGATCTGGAAACACCATATATTTT. Translated: CAISATGSGNTIYF. The chain links TRBV10-3 to TRBJ1-3; D is uncertain. Germline CDR1 is ENHRY and CDR2 is SYGVKD. CDR3 length: 14 amino acids. The V and J ends lost 4 bases and 1 base respectively, with 8 bases between them.

The gene calls are TRBV25-1 and TRBJ1-6; TRBD1 agrees at 10 bases. V shed 6 bases, J shed 8 bases, and the junction held 1 base outside the gene matches. The CDR3 length is 13 residues. Germline CDR1 is MGHDK and CDR2 is SYGVNS. Here the CDR3 reads CASRDRGDSPLHF. Here the CDR3 DNA reads TGTGCCAGCAGGGACAGGGGGGATTCACCCCTCCACTTT.

This clonotype was recorded many times. The CDR3 is CASSLGQKNSPLHF. CDR3 nucleotides: TGTGCCAGCAGCTTGGGACAGAAGAATTCACCCCTCCACTTT. The chain carries TRBV11-3 and TRBJ1-6; TRBD1 aligns across 7 bases. Trimming took 3 bases from V and 7 from J; bases not matched to a gene: 3. The CDR3 is 14 amino acids. The V gene's germline CDR1 is SGHNT and CDR2 YENEEA.

This sequence joins TRBV24-1 and TRBJ2-1, with D unclear. Germline V gives CDR1 KGHDR, CDR2 SFDVKD. The CDR3 extends over 14 amino acids. V was trimmed by 4 bases and J by 5 bases, leaving 11 bases between them. CDR3 bases: TGTGCCACCAGTGACTCCCTCCTAAACAATGAGCAGTTCTTC. Amino acid sequence: CATSDSLLNNEQFF.

This clonotype was counted at least ten times. The genes are TRBV3-1 and TRBJ1-5; D remains unclear. The CDR3 has 13 amino acids. Trimming removed 0 bases from V and 4 bases from J, with 4 bases in between. Germline-derived CDR1 and CDR2 are LGHDT and YNNKEL (reference sequence). The CDR3 bases are TGTGCCAGCAGCCAAGATATAAATCAGCCCCAGCATTTT. This encodes CASSQDINQPQHF.

Points on this clonotype: Just one base apart from a much larger clone, this may be a read error. This chain links TRBV9 with TRBJ2-2; D gene uncertain. The V end was cut by 3 bases, the J end by 4 bases, with 7 bases between. This CDR3 contains 13 residues. In germline, CDR1 is SGDLS, CDR2 YYNGEE. CDR3: CASSAHSTGELFF. The CDR3 DNA sequence: TGTGCCAGCAGCGCCCATTCCACCGGGGAGCTGTTTTTT.

The J gene is TRBJ2-2, the V gene TRBV27, with TRBD2 as a possible D gene (6 bases). V lost 3 bases and J 7 bases, leaving 9 bases between the germline ends. The germline V gene has CDR1 MNHEY and CDR2 SMNVEV (reference sequence). This CDR3 has 13 amino acids. The CDR3 bases are TGTGCCAGCAGTTTTAGGAGGGGCGGGGAGCTGTTTTTT. It specifies CASSFRRGGELFF.

This clonotype came up many times. The CDR3 DNA reads as TGTGCCAGTCACGTGGGGACTAGCGTCTACAATGAGCAGTTCTTC. Translating it yields CASHVGTSVYNEQFF. The chain links TRBV2 to TRBJ2-1; TRBD2 agrees at 10 bases. V lost 9 bases to trimming and J lost 3 bases; unmatched junction nucleotides: 8. The CDR3 is 15 residues long. Per the germline V gene, CDR1 is SNHLY and CDR2 is FYNNEI.

This clonotype was seen at least ten times. V gene TRBV3-1 combines with J gene TRBJ2-6, with D unresolved. The CDR3 is made up of 15 amino acids. V was trimmed by 0 bases and J by 0 bases, leaving 3 bases between them. The germline V gene encodes CDR1 LGHDT and CDR2 YNNKEL (reference sequence). In DNA, the CDR3 is TGTGCCAGCAGCCAAGATGTCTCTGGGGCCAACGTCCTGACTTTC. Its translation is CASSQDVSGANVLTF.

As for this clonotype: A read error may be the cause here, since a much bigger clone is one base away. This chain links TRBV7-8 with TRBJ1-1; 8 bases fit TRBD1. This CDR3 comprises 16 residues. Per the germline V gene, CDR1 is SGHVS and CDR2 is FQNEAQ. The trim removed 8 bases at V and 1 base at J, leaving 12 bases unmatched. The CDR3: CASRPQQGERNTEAFF. The CDR3 DNA follows: TGTGCCAGCCGCCCACAACAGGGGGAGAGGAACACTGAAGCTTTCTTT.